The 17 T cell receptor beta chains below come from one sample, sequenced in a study of cytomegalovirus exposure and HLA in healthy donors. Use of 60 Vbeta and 13 Jbeta primers characterized the PCR. The protocol was immunoSEQ multiplex PCR, while the TCRdb copy is restricted to in-frame clones and leaves out a portion. Here the sample spans approximately 110,000 clones, about 76% being singletons. The sequencing sample was made of PBMCs. These TCRs come from a woman in her twenties or thirties in good health and CMV-seronegative.

The chain joins TRBV4-3 to TRBJ2-1, with 10 bases fitting TRBD2. From germline, CDR1 is LGHNA and CDR2 YSLEER. V was clipped by 1 base and J by 6 bases; unmatched bases: 15. The CDR3 has 19 residues. The CDR3 DNA reads as TGCGCCAGCAGCCAAGGTTGGCTAGCGGGAGATTTGCACCGCAATGAGCAGTTCTTC. It yields the protein CASSQGWLAGDLHRNEQFF.

This chain connects TRBV5-6 to TRBJ1-1; 9 nucleotides match TRBD1. CDR1 SGHDT and CDR2 YYEEEE come from the germline V gene. V gave up 2 bases and J gave up 1 base; unmatched junction bases: 9. This CDR3 is built from 17 residues. The CDR3 nucleotides are TGTGCCAGCAGCTTTTTTTGGACAGGGGAGAGGAACACTGAAGCTTTCTTT. Residues: CASSFFWTGERNTEAFF.

The chain uses TRBV2 and TRBJ1-1; the D gene is possibly TRBD1 (5 bases). V lost 4 bases, J lost 10 bases, and 16 bases lay in between. The CDR3 consists of 13 residues. CDR1 and CDR2 from the germline V gene are SNHLY and FYNNEI. The CDR3 DNA follows: TGTGCCAGCAGTGGTAAACCGGGACTGGGAGCTTTCTTT. Protein product: CASSGKPGLGAFF.

The chain employs TRBV7-6 and TRBJ2-1, with 8 bases identical to TRBD2. The CDR3 runs to 13 residues. Per the germline V gene, CDR1 is SGHVS and CDR2 is FNYEAQ. After removal of 5 bases from V and 15 bases from J, the junction contained 12 bases not matched to a gene. The CDR3 reads CASSPIPGLEPFF. The CDR3 nucleotides read TGTGCCAGCAGCCCCATCCCGGGACTAGAACCGTTCTTC.

This clone showed up just once. The chain is built from TRBV5-4 and TRBJ1-2; D perhaps matches TRBD1 (5 bases). Trimming took 4 bases from V and 5 from J, leaving 15 bases between them. This CDR3 has 14 residues. Germline CDR1 is SGHNT and CDR2 is YYREEE (reference sequence). CDR3 loop: CASSPLGGIYGYTF. In DNA form, the CDR3 reads TGTGCCAGCAGCCCCCTGGGGGGTATTTATGGCTACACCTTC.

V gene TRBV19 combines with J gene TRBJ2-3, with D possibly matching TRBD1 (6 bases). V lost 6 bases to trimming and J lost 2 bases, with 9 bases between them. The CDR3 runs to 13 residues. Per germline, CDR1 LNHDA and CDR2 SQIVND (reference sequence). In DNA, the CDR3 is TGTGCCAGTAGACGACAGGACACAGATACGCAGTATTTT. Translated: CASRRQDTDTQYF.

The chain joins TRBV4-2 to TRBJ2-1; TRBD2 matches at 11 bases. There are 16 residues in the CDR3. Germline loops: CDR1 LGHNA, CDR2 YNFKEQ. The V segment lost 1 base and the J segment 1 base; nucleotides outside the gene matches: 0. The CDR3 coding sequence is TGTGCCAGCAGCCAAGGGACTAGCGGGTCCTACAATGAGCAGTTCTTC. Encoded protein: CASSQGTSGSYNEQFF.

This clone has only a few counts. V usage is TRBV27 and J usage is TRBJ2-7, with 13 bases lining up with TRBD2. Per the germline V gene, CDR1 is MNHEY and CDR2 is SMNVEV (reference sequence). There are 15 residues in the CDR3. J was trimmed by 6 bases and V by 4 bases; bases with no gene match: 6. The CDR3 DNA is TGTGCCAGCAGTTCACTAGCGGGAGGGCCCCTCGAGCAGTACTTC. Amino acid sequence: CASSSLAGGPLEQYF.

Comments on this clone: This sample includes further DNA sequences coding for the same CDR3. This sequence joins TRBV12-5 and TRBJ2-2, with 16 nucleotides matching TRBD2. V was clipped by 6 bases and J by 1 base; unmatched bases: 11. This CDR3 has 20 residues. Germline CDR1 reads LGHNT; CDR2 reads FRNRAP. CDR3 DNA sequence: TGTGCTAGTGGCACCGGTCAAGGGACTAGCGGGAGGGTGAACACCGGGGAGCTGTTTTTT. This sequence encodes CASGTGQGTSGRVNTGELFF.

The chain recombines TRBV10-3 with TRBJ2-7; 7 bases align to TRBD2. This CDR3 comprises 13 residues. J gave up 9 bases and V 0 bases, and 5 bases lay outside the gene matches. Germline assignment: CDR1 ENHRY and CDR2 SYGVKD. In DNA, the CDR3 is TGTGCCATCAGTGAGTCCTCTAGCGGAACGCAGTACTTC. It encodes CAISESSSGTQYF.

The J gene is TRBJ1-2, the V gene TRBV2, with TRBD1 matching 8 bases. This CDR3 has 14 amino acids. V lost 4 bases, J lost 4 bases, and 5 bases stayed unmatched. Per germline, CDR1 SNHLY and CDR2 FYNNEI. CDR3 in DNA: TGTGCCAGCAGTGGACAGGGGCAGGGCTATGGCTACACCTTC. This sequence encodes CASSGQGQGYGYTF.

The chain combines TRBV19 with TRBJ1-2; 7 positions agree with TRBD1. Per the germline V gene, CDR1 is LNHDA and CDR2 is SQIVND (reference sequence). CDR3 size: 15 residues. The junction had 9 bases not matched to a gene; V was cut back by 7 bases and J by 1 base. For the CDR3, the DNA is TGTGCCAGTACCCCAGGGACAGCATTTAACTATGGCTACACCTTC. Protein: CASTPGTAFNYGYTF.

The chain has TRBV15 and TRBJ2-1, with 9 nucleotides matching TRBD1. CDR1 is LNHNV and CDR2 is YYDKDF in the germline V gene (reference sequence). The CDR3 has 18 amino acids. V lost 0 bases and J lost 3; bases outside the gene matches: 9. The CDR3 reads CATSREGTGTGIYNEQFF. Here the CDR3 DNA reads TGTGCCACCAGCAGAGAGGGGACCGGGACAGGGATCTACAATGAGCAGTTCTTC.

This clone was detected only a few times. The chain uses TRBV4-1 and TRBJ2-5; a weak D match, TRBD2 (5 bases). The CDR3 contains 16 residues. Germline V gives CDR1 MGHRA, CDR2 YSYEKL. With 1 base removed from V and 4 bases from J, the gap between germline ends came to 16 bases. The CDR3 region has the DNA TGCGCCAGCAGCCAAGGGGCCCTGGGGAGATCAGAGACCCAGTACTTC. Its translation is CASSQGALGRSETQYF.

V gene TRBV6-4 combines with J gene TRBJ2-2; D may be TRBD1 (6 bases). V was shortened by 4 bases and J by 5 bases, with 14 bases between the two germline ends. Germline V gives CDR1 MRHNA, CDR2 SNTAGT. The CDR3 totals 15 residues. The CDR3 bases are TGTGCCAGCAGTGCGCAGGGGTTGAGTACCGGGGAGCTGTTTTTT. Its translation: CASSAQGLSTGELFF.

The rearrangement joins TRBV5-4 to TRBJ2-1; D is possibly TRBD2 (6 bases). The CDR3 is made up of 13 amino acids. The V end was cut by 6 bases, the J end by 5 bases, with 12 bases between. Germline CDR1 reads SGHNT; CDR2 reads YYREEE (reference sequence). The CDR3 DNA follows: TGTGCCAGCACCCGGAGGGATAACAATGAGCAGTTCTTC. Its protein is CASTRRDNNEQFF.

The chain couples TRBV5-1 to TRBJ1-2; 9 bases are a match to TRBD1. Germline V CDR1 and CDR2: SGHRS, YFSETQ. The length of the CDR3 is 16 residues. The J segment lost 2 bases and the V segment lost 4 bases, leaving 9 bases of the junction unmatched. CDR3 DNA sequence: TGCGCCAGCAGCGTGACCGGGACAGGGAGGAACTATGGCTACACCTTC. Protein sequence: CASSVTGTGRNYGYTF.